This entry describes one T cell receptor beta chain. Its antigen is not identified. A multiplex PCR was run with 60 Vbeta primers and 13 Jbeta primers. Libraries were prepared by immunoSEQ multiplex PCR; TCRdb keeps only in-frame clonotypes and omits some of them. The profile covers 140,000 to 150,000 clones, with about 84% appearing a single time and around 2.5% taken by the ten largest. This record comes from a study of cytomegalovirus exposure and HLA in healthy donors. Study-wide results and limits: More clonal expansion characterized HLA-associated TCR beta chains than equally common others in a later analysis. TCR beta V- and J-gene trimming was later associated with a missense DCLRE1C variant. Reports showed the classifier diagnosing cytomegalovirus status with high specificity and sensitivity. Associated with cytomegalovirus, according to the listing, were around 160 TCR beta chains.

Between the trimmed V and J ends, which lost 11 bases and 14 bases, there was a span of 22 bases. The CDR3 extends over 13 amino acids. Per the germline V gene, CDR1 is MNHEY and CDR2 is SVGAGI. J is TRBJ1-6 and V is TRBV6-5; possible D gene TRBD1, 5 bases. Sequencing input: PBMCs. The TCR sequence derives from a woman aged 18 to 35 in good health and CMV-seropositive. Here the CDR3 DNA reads TGTGCCGCGTCAGGGCCTGAGGTGATGTCCCTCCACTTT. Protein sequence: CAASGPEVMSLHF.